The rows below give T cell receptor beta chains drawn from one sample of a study of T cells in Graves' hyperthyroidism and ophthalmopathy. MiXCR was run by TCRdb on the multiplex PCR reads, yielding one entry per CDR3 protein. The sample gives about half a million distinct CDR3 sequences, approximately 16% of which show up once; approximately 30% is in the top ten. Sample: blood. These receptors were obtained from a woman in her 30s with Graves' ophthalmopathy. Both conserved end residues are part of each CDR3. The D gene is left open where the match is weak. Part of the rows lack a size; the others show once, few, many or a class for expanded clones.

V,size,J,D,DNA,CDR3
TRBV20-1,many,TRBJ2-7,NA,TGCAGTGCCCTGAATCCCCTAGGGGAGGTCTCCGAGCAGTACTTC,CSALNPLGEVSEQYF
TRBV9,NA,TRBJ2-4,TRBD2,TGTGCCAGCAGCGGAGGTGCCGGGACTAGCGTTCAGTACTTC,CASSGGAGTSVQYF
TRBV27,few,TRBJ2-1,NA,TGTGCCAGCAGCCAACCCGGAGGGACAATAGAGGGTGAGCAGTTCTTC,CASSQPGGTIEGEQFF
TRBV9,NA,TRBJ1-3,NA,TGTGCCAGCAGCGGGGGCGCCATCTCTGGAAACACCATATATTTT,CASSGGAISGNTIYF
TRBV5-5,NA,TRBJ2-5,NA,TGTACCAGCAGCTTGGTAGGGGTCGGAGAGGCCCAGTACTTC,CTSSLVGVGEAQYF
TRBV6-1,NA,TRBJ1-1,NA,TGTGCCAGCAGTGAGAGGGGACCGATGAACACTGAAGCTTTCTTT,CASSERGPMNTEAFF
TRBV4-1,few,TRBJ2-7,NA,TGCGCCAGCAGCCAAGATACCCAGTGGACAAACTACGAGCAGTACTTC,CASSQDTQWTNYEQYF
TRBV6-6,many,TRBJ2-5,TRBD2,TGTGCCAGCAGTTATCAACCGCAAGTGGGGACTAGCGGGAAGGAGACCCAGTACTTC,CASSYQPQVGTSGKETQYF
TRBV10-3,NA,TRBJ2-7,NA,TGTGCCATCAGTGAAGGGTTTGTTTGGGACTCGGGCTACGAGCAGTACTTC,CAISEGFVWDSGYEQYF
TRBV27,few,TRBJ2-5,NA,TGTGCCAGCAGTTTACGGGGTAGAGTCCAAGAGACCCAGTACTTC,CASSLRGRVQETQYF
TRBV6-1,many,TRBJ2-5,NA,TGTGCCAGCAGAGGGACTCTCTTGGAGACCCAGTACTTC,CASRGTLLETQYF
TRBV5-1,NA,TRBJ2-3,TRBD1,TGCGCCAGCAGCTTGGAGACAGGGGGCGGGACAGATACGCAGTATTTT,CASSLETGGGTDTQYF
TRBV19,few,TRBJ1-1,TRBD1,TGTGCCAGTAGGAGACCGGGACAGGGAATGACTGAAGCTTTCTTT,CASRRPGQGMTEAFF
TRBV6-1,NA,TRBJ2-7,NA,TGTGCCACCACGGGACAAAACTCCTACGAGCAGTACTTC,CATTGQNSYEQYF
TRBV7-2,many,TRBJ2-5,NA,TGTGCCAGCAGCTTAGTCGCGGGGTCACAAGAGACCCAGTACTTC,CASSLVAGSQETQYF
TRBV28,few,TRBJ1-2,NA,TGTGCCAGCATGTCGGGCAGCTTATATGGCTACACCTTC,CASMSGSLYGYTF
TRBV24-1,NA,TRBJ2-2,TRBD2,TGTGCCACCAGTGATACTCTTAGCGGGAGTAACAGTGAGCTGTTTTTT,CATSDTLSGSNSELFF
TRBV30,many,TRBJ2-2,TRBD2,TGTGCCTGGGGGACTAGCGGCACCGGGGAGCTGTTTTTT,CAWGTSGTGELFF
TRBV4-3,many,TRBJ2-7,NA,TGCGCCAGCAGCCAAGCCGACAAGAGCTCCTACGAGCAGTACTTC,CASSQADKSSYEQYF
TRBV5-1,many,TRBJ2-7,TRBD2,TGCGCCAGCAGCGGTAGCGGGAGCCGGTACGAGCAGTACTTC,CASSGSGSRYEQYF
TRBV10-3,NA,TRBJ2-7,NA,TGTGCCATTACACAGGATCCAAGGACCTACGAGCAGTACTTC,CAITQDPRTYEQYF
TRBV20-1,many,TRBJ2-1,TRBD1,TGCAGTGCCACCGGGACAGGGGGCCCCGGCGGGCCGTACAATGAGCAGTTCTTC,CSATGTGGPGGPYNEQFF
TRBV2,many,TRBJ1-4,TRBD1,TGTGCCAGCGGACGAGGGGGCGGTGAAAAACTGTTTTTT,CASGRGGGEKLFF